This T cell receptor beta chain derives from a study of blood T cell repertoires in COVID-19. The CDR3 runs to 16 residues. Per the germline V gene, CDR1 is ENHRY and CDR2 is SYGVKD. Losses at the gene ends were 2 bases for V and 4 bases for J; bases not matched to a gene: 6. This table comes from immunoSEQ multiplex PCR, and its TCRdb copy is limited to in-frame clones, with some not included. This table holds about 150,000 clones, 88% found once. The sequencing input was PBMCs or T cells enriched from blood (not recorded which). This chain joins TRBV10-3 and TRBJ2-3; TRBD2 aligns across 10 bases. The receptor comes from a woman in her fifties or sixties who had recovered from COVID-19. The CDR3 coding sequence is TGTGCCATCAGTGAGGCGAGCGGGGGGGCGTCAGATACGCAGTATTTT. Amino acids: CAISEASGGASDTQYF.